This entry lists 5 T cell receptor beta chains sequenced from one sample in a study of T-cell memory formation after mild COVID-19. One entry per CDR3 protein results from TCRdb running MiXCR on the 5' RACE reads. Of 450,000 to 700,000 distinct CDR3 sequences listed, approximately 18% are singletons. The sample taken for sequencing was PBMCs or a T cell subset sorted from them (not recorded which). These receptor sequences come from an adult woman who had mild COVID-19 (a few samples of this study predate the infection). Cell type and time point are not known.

This chain uses TRBV20-1 with TRBJ2-5, with 7 bases identical to TRBD2. Germline CDR1 DFQATT, CDR2 SNEGSKA (reference sequence). This CDR3 has 13 residues. V gave up 7 bases and J gave up 5 bases; unmatched junction bases: 10. The CDR3 loop is CSVHAGVVETQYF. The DNA of the CDR3 is TGCAGTGTACACGCGGGAGTGGTGGAGACCCAGTACTTC.

The chain couples TRBV27 to TRBJ2-7; TRBD1 might be the D (6 bases). The V end was cut by 3 bases, the J end by 4 bases, with 13 bases between. The length of the CDR3 is 14 residues. The V gene's germline CDR1 is MNHEY and CDR2 SMNVEV (reference sequence). CDR3 sequence (DNA): TGTGCCAGCAGTTTCTTCAGGGGTGCATACGAGCAGTACTTC. Protein: CASSFFRGAYEQYF.

This clonotype was seen more than once but under ten times. V usage is TRBV5-4 and J usage is TRBJ2-1, with D perhaps TRBD2 (5 bases). V lost 0 bases and J lost 8, with 15 bases in between. Germline CDR1 SGHNT, CDR2 YYREEE (reference sequence). This CDR3 comprises 15 residues. The chain's CDR3 is CASSLADSLAYEQFF. CDR3 DNA sequence: TGTGCCAGCAGCTTGGCCGATTCTCTAGCTTATGAGCAGTTCTTC.

A remark on this clonotype: Germline and junction disagree at one end, which may indicate a read error. The CDR3 nucleotides are TGCGCCAGCAGCCAGGGTGGGGTGGGGTATTCCCCCCTCCACTTT. Amino acid sequence: CASSQGGVGYSPLHF. The V and J genes are TRBV4-1 and TRBJ1-6; no firm D call. The germline CDR1 and CDR2 sequences are MGHRA and YSYEKL. This CDR3 spans 15 amino acids.

This clonotype was recorded only once. V and J are TRBV12-3 or TRBV12-4 and TRBJ1-1; 8 positions match TRBD1. The CDR3 is made up of 16 amino acids. With V trimmed by 5 bases and J by 4 bases, 12 bases remained unmatched. The CDR3 loop reads CASSLGQGFRSTEAFF. Written as DNA, the CDR3 is TGTGCCAGCAGTCTAGGACAGGGCTTTAGAAGCACTGAAGCTTTCTTT.